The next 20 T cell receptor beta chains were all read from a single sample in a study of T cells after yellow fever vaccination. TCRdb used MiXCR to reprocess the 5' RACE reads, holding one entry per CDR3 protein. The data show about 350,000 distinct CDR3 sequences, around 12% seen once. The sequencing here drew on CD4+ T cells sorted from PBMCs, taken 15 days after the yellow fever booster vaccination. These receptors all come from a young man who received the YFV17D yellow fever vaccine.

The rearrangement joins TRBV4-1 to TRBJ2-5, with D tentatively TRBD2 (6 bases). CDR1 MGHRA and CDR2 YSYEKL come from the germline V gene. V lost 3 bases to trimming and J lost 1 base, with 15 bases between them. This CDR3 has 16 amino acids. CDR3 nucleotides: TGCGCCAGCAGCCAGACGAGCGGGTTATTCCAAGAGACCCAGTACTTC. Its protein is CASSQTSGLFQETQYF.

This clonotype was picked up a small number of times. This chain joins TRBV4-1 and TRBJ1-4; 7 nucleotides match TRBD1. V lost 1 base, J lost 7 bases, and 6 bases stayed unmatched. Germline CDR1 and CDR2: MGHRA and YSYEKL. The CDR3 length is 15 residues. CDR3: CASSQGGQQVEKLFF. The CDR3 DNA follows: TGCGCCAGCAGCCAAGGGGGACAGCAGGTTGAAAAACTGTTTTTT.

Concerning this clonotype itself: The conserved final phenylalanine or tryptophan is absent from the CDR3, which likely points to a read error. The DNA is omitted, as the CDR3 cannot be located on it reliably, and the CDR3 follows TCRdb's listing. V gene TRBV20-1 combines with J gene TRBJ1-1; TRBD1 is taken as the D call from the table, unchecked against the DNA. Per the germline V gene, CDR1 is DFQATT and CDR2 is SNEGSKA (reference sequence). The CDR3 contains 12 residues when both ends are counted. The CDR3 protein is CSAREGQNPVGY.

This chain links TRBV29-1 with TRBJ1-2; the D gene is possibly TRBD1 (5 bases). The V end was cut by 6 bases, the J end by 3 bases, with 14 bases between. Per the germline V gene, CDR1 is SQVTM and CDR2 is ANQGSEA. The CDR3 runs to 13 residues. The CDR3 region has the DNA TGCAGCGTCTCCCCCGGCAGGGACTATGGCTACACCTTC. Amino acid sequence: CSVSPGRDYGYTF.

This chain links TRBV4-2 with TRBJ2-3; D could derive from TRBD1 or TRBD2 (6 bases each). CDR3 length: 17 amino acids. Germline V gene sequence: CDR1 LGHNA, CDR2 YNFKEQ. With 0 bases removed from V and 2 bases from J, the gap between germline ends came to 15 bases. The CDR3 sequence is CASSQEPSRGATDTQYF. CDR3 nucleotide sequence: TGTGCCAGCAGCCAAGAACCCTCGAGGGGGGCCACAGATACGCAGTATTTT.

The DNA for the CDR3 is TGTGCCAGCAGTTTAGACAGACTACAGCCCCAGCATTTT. This sequence encodes CASSLDRLQPQHF. This chain uses TRBV28 with TRBJ1-5; D might be TRBD1 (5 bases). CDR3 length equals 13 residues. Germline V gene data show CDR1 as MDHEN and CDR2 as SYDVKM. V was pared by 2 bases and J by 7 bases, with 9 bases between.

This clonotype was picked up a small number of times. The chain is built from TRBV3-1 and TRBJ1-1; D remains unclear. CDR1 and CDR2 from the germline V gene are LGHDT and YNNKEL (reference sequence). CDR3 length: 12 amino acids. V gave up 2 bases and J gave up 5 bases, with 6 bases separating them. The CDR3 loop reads CASSQRGTEAFF. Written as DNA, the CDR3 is TGTGCCAGCAGCCAACGCGGGACTGAAGCTTTCTTT.

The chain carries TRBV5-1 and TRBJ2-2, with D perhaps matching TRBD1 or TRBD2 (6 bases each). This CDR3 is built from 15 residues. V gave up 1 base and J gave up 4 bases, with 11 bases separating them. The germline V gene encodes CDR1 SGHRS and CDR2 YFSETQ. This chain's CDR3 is CASSLLQGLTGELFF. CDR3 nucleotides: TGCGCCAGCAGCTTGCTACAGGGACTCACCGGGGAGCTGTTTTTT. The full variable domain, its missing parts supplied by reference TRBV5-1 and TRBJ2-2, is KAGVTQTPRYLIKTRGQQVTLSCSPISGHRSVSWYQQTPGQGLQFLFEYFSETQRNKGNFPGRFSGRQFSNSRSEMNVSTLELGDSALYLCASSLLQGLTGELFFGEGSRLTVL.

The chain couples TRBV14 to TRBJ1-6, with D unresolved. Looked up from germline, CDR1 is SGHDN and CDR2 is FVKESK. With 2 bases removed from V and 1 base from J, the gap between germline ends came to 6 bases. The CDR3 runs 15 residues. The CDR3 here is CASSQQRSYNSPLHF. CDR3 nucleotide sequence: TGTGCCAGCAGCCAACAGAGATCCTATAATTCACCCCTCCACTTT.

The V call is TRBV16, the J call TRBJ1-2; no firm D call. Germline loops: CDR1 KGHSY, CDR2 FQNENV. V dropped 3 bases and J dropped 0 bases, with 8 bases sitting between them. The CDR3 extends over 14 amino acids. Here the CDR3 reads CASSQGRSNYGYTF. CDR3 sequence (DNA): TGTGCCAGCAGCCAGGGCAGATCTAACTATGGCTACACCTTC.

In DNA, the CDR3 is TGTGCCAGCAGCCGGGGAGAATATGGCTACACCTTC. Its translation is CASSRGEYGYTF. The chain recombines TRBV9 with TRBJ1-2; no clear D. CDR3 length: 12 amino acids. Germline V lookup: CDR1 SGDLS, CDR2 YYNGEE. V was clipped by 4 bases and J by 5 bases, with 9 bases between them.

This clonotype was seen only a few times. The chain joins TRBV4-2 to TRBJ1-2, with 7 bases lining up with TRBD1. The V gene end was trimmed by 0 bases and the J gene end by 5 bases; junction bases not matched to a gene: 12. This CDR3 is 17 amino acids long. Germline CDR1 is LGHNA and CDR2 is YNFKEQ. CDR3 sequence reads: CASSQDQRTGGYYGYTF. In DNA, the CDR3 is TGTGCCAGCAGCCAAGATCAGCGGACAGGTGGATATTATGGCTACACCTTC.

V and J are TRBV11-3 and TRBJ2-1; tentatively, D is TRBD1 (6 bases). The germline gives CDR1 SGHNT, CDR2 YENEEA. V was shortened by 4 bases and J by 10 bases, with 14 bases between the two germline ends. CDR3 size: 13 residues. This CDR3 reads CASSWEQGGEQFF. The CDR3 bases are TGTGCCAGCAGCTGGGAACAGGGCGGGGAGCAGTTCTTC.

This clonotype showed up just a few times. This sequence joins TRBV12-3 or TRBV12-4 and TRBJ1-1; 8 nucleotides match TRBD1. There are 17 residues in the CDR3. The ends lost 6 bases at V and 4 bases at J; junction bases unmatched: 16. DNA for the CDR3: TGTGCCAGCAGCTTCCTTTTTCCGGGACAGGATGTCACTGAAGCTTTCTTT. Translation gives CASSFLFPGQDVTEAFF.

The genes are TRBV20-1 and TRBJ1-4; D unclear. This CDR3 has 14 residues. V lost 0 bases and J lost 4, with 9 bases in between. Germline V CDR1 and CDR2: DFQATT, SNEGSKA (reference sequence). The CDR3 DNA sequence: TGCAGTGCTAGAGAAGTTGGCAGTAATGAAAAACTGTTTTTT. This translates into CSAREVGSNEKLFF.

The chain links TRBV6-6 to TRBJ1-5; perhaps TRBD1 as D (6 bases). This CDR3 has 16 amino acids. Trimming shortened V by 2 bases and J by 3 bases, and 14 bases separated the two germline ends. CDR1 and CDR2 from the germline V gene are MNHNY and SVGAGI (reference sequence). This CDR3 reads CASSYTWTAHNQPQHF. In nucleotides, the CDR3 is TGTGCCAGCAGTTACACGTGGACAGCCCACAATCAGCCCCAGCATTTT.

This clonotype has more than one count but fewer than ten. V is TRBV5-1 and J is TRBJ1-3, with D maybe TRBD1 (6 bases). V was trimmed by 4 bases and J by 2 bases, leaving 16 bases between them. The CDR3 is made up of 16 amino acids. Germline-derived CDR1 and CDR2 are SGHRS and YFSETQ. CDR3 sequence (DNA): TGCGCCAGCAGCGGGTCGGTGGGGGCGGCTGGAAACACCATATATTTT. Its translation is CASSGSVGAAGNTIYF.

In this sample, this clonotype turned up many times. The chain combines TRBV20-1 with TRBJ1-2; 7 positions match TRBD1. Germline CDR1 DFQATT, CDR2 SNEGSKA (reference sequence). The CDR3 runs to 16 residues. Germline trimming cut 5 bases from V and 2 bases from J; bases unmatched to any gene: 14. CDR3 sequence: CSAPESNRGVNYGYTF. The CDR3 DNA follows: TGCAGTGCTCCCGAATCAAACAGGGGAGTCAACTATGGCTACACCTTC.

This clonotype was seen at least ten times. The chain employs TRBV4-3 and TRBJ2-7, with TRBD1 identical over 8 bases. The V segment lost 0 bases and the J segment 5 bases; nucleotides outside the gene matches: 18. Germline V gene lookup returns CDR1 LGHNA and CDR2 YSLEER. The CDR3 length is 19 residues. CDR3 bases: TGCGCCAGCAGCCAAGATCCTCCTTCAACGACAGGGGCGAGGAACGAGCAGTACTTC. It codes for CASSQDPPSTTGARNEQYF.

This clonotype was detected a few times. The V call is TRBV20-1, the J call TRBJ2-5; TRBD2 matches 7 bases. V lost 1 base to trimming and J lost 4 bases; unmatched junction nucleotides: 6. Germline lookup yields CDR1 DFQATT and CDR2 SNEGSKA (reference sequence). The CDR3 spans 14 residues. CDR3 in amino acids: CSARVGASGETQYF. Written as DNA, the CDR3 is TGCAGTGCTAGAGTTGGGGCTAGCGGAGAGACCCAGTACTTC.